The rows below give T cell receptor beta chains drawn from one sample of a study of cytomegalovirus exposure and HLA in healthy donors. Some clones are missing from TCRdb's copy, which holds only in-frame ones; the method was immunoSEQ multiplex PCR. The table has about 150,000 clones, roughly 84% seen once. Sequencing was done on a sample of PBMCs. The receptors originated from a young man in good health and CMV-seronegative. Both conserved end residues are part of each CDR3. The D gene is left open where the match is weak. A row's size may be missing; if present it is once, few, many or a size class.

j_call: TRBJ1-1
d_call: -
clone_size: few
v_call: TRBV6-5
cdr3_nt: TGTGCCAGCAGTTATAACAGGAACACTGAAGCTTTCTTT
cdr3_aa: CASSYNRNTEAFF

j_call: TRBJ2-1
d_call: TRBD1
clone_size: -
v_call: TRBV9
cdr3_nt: TGTGCCAGCAGCGCCCGACAGGGTACGAAAAATGAGCAGTTCTTC
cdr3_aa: CASSARQGTKNEQFF

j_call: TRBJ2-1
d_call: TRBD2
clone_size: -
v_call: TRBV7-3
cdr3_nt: TGTGCCAGCAGCTCCTGGACTAGCGGGGGCTTAGGTGAGCAGTTCTTC
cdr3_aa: CASSSWTSGGLGEQFF

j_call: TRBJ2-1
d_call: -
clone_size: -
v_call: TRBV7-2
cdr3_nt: TGTGCCAGCAGCTTACATAGGGGGAGAACGTACAATGAGCAGTTCTTC
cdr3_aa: CASSLHRGRTYNEQFF

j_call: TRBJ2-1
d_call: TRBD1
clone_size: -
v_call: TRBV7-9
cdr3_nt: TGTGCCAGCAGCGGGACAGGGGGTCACAATGAGCAGTTCTTC
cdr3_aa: CASSGTGGHNEQFF

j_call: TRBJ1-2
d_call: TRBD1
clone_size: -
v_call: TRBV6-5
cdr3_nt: TGTGCCAGCAGTTACCGAAGGACAGGGGGCAGTTATGGCTACACCTTC
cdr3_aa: CASSYRRTGGSYGYTF

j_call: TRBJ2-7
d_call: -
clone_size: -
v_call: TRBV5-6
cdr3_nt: TGTGCCAGCAGCTTGACGGGTTCCTACGAGCAGTACTTC
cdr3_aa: CASSLTGSYEQYF

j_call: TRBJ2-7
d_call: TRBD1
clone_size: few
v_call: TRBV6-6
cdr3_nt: TGTGCCAGCAGTGCGACAGGGATAACTAGGGCCGAGCAGTACTTC
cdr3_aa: CASSATGITRAEQYF

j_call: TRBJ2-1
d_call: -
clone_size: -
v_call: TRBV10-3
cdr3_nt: TGTGCCATCATGGACAACCAGGGGGGAGGCGAGCAGTTCTTC
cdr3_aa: CAIMDNQGGGEQFF

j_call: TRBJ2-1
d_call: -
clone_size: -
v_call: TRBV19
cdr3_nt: TGTGCCAGTAGTATAGGAAGTAGCGGCTCCTACAATGAGCAGTTCTTC
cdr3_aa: CASSIGSSGSYNEQFF

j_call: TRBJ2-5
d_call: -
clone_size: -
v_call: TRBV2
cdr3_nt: TGTGCCAGCAGTGAAGCACGAGTAGGGGGGGGAAAAGAGACCCAGTACTTC
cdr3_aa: CASSEARVGGGKETQYF

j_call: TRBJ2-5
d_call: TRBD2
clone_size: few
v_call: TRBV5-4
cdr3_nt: TGTGCCAGCAGCAGTCGACTAGCGGGGAAGGAGACCCAGTACTTC
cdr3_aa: CASSSRLAGKETQYF

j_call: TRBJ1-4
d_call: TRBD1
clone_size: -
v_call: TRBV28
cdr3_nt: TGTGCCAGCAGTTTGACAGGACAGGGTTACGAAAAACTGTTTTTT
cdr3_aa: CASSLTGQGYEKLFF

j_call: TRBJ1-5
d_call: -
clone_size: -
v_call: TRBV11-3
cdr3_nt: TGTGCCAGCAGCTTTTCCGGTCCGGGACACTGGTGCAATCAGCCCCAGCATTTT
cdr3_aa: CASSFSGPGHWCNQPQHF

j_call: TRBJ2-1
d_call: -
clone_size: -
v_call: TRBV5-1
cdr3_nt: TGCGCCAGCCATAGCAACAAACCAAGTGAGCAGTTCTTC
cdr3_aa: CASHSNKPSEQFF

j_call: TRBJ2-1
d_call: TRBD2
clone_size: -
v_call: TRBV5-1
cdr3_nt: TGCGCCAGCAGCTTGGGGCGGGAGGCTAACAATGAGCAGTTCTTC
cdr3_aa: CASSLGREANNEQFF

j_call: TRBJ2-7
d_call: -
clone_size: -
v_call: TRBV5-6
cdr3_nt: TGTGCCAGCAGCTTCTCTGGGCCCCTCTCCTACGAGCAGTACTTC
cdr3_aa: CASSFSGPLSYEQYF

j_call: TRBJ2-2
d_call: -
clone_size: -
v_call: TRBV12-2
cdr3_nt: TGTGCAAGTCGCTCCGTAGGGACTAGCGGGAGTGTCGACACCGGGGAGCTGTTTTTT
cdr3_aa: CASRSVGTSGSVDTGELFF

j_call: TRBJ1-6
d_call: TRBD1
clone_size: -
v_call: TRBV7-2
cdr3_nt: TGTGCCAGCAGTTCCGGGACAGGCCCTTCACCCCTCCACTTT
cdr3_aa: CASSSGTGPSPLHF

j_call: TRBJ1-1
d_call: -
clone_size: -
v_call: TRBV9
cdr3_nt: TGTGCCAGCAGCGTAGACAGGACGAACACTGAAGCTTTCTTT
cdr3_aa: CASSVDRTNTEAFF

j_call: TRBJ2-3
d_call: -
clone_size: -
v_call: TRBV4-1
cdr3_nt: TGCGCCAGCAGCCAAGATCCAGGGGTGCGCACAGATACGCAGTATTTT
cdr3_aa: CASSQDPGVRTDTQYF

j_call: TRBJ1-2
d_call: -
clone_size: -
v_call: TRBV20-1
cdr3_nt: TGCAGTGCCGTCGGGTCTCATGGCTACACCTTC
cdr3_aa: CSAVGSHGYTF

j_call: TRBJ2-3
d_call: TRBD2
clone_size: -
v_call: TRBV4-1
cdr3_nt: TGCGCCAGCAGCCAACCGGGACTAGCGGGGGGGAGTAGCACAGATACGCAGTATTTT
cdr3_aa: CASSQPGLAGGSSTDTQYF

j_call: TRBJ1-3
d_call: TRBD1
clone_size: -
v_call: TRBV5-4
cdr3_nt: TGTGCCAGCAGCCCCGGGACAGGGGGCTCAGGAAACACCATATATTTT
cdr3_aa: CASSPGTGGSGNTIYF

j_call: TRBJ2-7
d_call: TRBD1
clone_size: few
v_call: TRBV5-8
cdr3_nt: TGTGCCAGCAGCCAACGGGGACAGGGGGGCGACGAGCAGTACTTC
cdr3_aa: CASSQRGQGGDEQYF

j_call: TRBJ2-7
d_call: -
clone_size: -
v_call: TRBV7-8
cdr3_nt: TGTGCCAGCAGCTTATTCAGGGAAGGTCCCTACGAGCAGTACTTC
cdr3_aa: CASSLFREGPYEQYF

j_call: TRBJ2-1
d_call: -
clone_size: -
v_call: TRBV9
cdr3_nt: TGTGCCAGCAGCGTAGCAGCAGGTGAAAACAATGAGCAGTTCTTC
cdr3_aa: CASSVAAGENNEQFF

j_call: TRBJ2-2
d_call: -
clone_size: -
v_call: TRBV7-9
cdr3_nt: TGTTCCAGCAGCTTAGATGAGACACCGAACACCGGGGAGCTGTTTTTT
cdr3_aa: CSSSLDETPNTGELFF

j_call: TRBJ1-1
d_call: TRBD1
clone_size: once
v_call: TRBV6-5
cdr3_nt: TGTGCCAGCAGTTACAATTCTGGGACAGGGCGGACTGAAGCTTTCTTT
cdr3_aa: CASSYNSGTGRTEAFF

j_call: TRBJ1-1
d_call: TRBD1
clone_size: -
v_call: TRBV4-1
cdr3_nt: TGCGCCAGCAGCCCCCCCGGGACAGTCCAAAACACTGAAGCTTTCTTT
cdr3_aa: CASSPPGTVQNTEAFF

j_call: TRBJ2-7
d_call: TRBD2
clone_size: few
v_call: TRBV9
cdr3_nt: TGTGCCAGCAGCGTATTGGGGGGGTGGCAGTACTTC
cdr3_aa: CASSVLGGWQYF

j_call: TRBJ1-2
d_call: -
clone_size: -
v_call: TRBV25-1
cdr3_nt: TGTGCCAGCAGTGAATGGGGGGGTGGGGGCTATGGCTACACCTTC
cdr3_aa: CASSEWGGGGYGYTF

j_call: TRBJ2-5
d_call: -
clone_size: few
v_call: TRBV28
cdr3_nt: TGTGCCAGCAGTTTGGCCGGACGGGGAGAGACCCAGTACTTC
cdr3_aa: CASSLAGRGETQYF

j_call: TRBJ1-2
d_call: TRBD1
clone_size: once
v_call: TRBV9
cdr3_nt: TGTGCCAGCAGCGCGTACCCGGGACAGGGGGCTGATGGCTACACCTTC
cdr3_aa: CASSAYPGQGADGYTF

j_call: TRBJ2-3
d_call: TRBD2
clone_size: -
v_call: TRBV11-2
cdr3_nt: TGTGCCAGCAGCTTAGTTTTGCTAGCGGGAGGGGGCGCAGATACGCAGTATTTT
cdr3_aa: CASSLVLLAGGGADTQYF

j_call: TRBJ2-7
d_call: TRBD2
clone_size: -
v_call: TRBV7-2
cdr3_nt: TGTGCCAGCAGTTTTAGCGGGTCCCTGGGCTACGAGCAGTACTTC
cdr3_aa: CASSFSGSLGYEQYF

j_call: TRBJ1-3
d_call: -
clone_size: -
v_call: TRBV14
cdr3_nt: TGTGCCAGCAGCCACCGACAGGTGACTCGCTCTGGAAACACCATATATTTT
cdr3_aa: CASSHRQVTRSGNTIYF